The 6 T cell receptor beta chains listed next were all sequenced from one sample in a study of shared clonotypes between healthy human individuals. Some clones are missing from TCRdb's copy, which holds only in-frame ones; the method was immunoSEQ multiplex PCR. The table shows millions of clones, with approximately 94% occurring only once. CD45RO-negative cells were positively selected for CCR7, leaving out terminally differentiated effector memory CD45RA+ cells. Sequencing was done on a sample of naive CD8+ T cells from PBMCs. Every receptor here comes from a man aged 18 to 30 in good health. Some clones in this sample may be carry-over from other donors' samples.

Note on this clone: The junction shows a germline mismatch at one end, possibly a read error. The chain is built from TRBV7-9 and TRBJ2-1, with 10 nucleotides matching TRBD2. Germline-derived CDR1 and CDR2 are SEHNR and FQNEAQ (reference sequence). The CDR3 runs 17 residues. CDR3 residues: CASTLPGGTSDHNEQFF. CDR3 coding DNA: TGTGCCAGCACCTTACCGGGGGGGACTAGCGATCACAATGAGCAGTTCTTC.

This chain's CDR3 is CSVEETGGTNNEQFF. The CDR3 DNA sequence: TGCAGCGTTGAAGAGACAGGGGGCACAAACAATGAGCAGTTCTTC. The rearrangement joins TRBV29-1 to TRBJ2-1; 10 bases are shared with TRBD1. There are 15 residues in the CDR3. In germline, CDR1 is SQVTM, CDR2 ANQGSEA. J was trimmed by 5 bases and V by 0 bases; bases with no gene match: 4.

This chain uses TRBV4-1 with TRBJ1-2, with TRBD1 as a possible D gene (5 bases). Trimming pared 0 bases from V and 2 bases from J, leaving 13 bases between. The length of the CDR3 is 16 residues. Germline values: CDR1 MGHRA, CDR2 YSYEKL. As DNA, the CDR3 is TGCGCCAGCAGCCAAGATCTTGGGGCAGGGAACTATGGCTACACCTTC. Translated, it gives CASSQDLGAGNYGYTF.

The CDR3 protein is CASSQELYTEAFF. Here the CDR3 DNA reads TGTGCCAGCAGCCAAGAACTGTACACTGAAGCTTTCTTT. The chain carries TRBV14 and TRBJ1-1; D gene unclear. The V end was cut by 0 bases, the J end by 3 bases, with 5 bases between. The CDR3 has 13 amino acids. CDR1 and CDR2 (germline): SGHDN, FVKESK.

This CDR3 reads CASSDLVGVGLNEQFF. The CDR3 DNA is TGTGCCAGCAGCGACCTGGTCGGAGTCGGGCTCAATGAGCAGTTCTTC. This chain connects TRBV5-4 to TRBJ2-1, with D uncertain. CDR1 is SGHNT, CDR2 YYREEE, per germline (reference sequence). The CDR3 runs 16 residues. V lost 4 bases to trimming and J lost 6 bases, with 20 bases between them.

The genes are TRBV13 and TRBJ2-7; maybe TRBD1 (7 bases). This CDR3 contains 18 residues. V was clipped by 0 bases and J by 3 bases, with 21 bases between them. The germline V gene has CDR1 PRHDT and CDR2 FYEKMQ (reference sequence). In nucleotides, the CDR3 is TGTGCCAGCAGCTTAGGCCCTTTCGGTACAGGGGAGGACTACGAGCAGTACTTC. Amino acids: CASSLGPFGTGEDYEQYF.